Sequencing of this T cell receptor beta chain was carried out in a study of graft-versus-host responses after intestinal transplantation. Overall study context: Anti-thymocyte globulin served as induction for all recipients, who then took tacrolimus and steroids for approximately three years. Study-level findings and limits: Early declines in HvG clones that occurred post-transplant were associated with peak circulating GvH clone levels. Marrow from the recipient contained GvH clones, some of which had appeared first in ileum or blood. Within the allografts of patients who had graft-donor T cell macrochimerism, graft-versus-host to host-versus-graft clonal ratios were high.

Profiling relied on immunoSEQ multiplex PCR, and the TCRdb table lists in-frame clones only, not all of them. Among around 99,000 clones listed, about 93% were seen once. A remark on this clone: Antigen unknown.

The germline V gene encodes CDR1 MNHEY and CDR2 SMNVEV (reference sequence). V shed 7 bases and J 2 bases; nucleotides not matched to a gene: 6. The CDR3 has 14 residues. The rearrangement joins TRBV27 to TRBJ2-3, with 7 bases identical to TRBD2. The specimen was unstimulated CD8+ T cells sorted from spleen or lymph node cells, collected before intestinal transplant. The sequence came from a human donor who received an intestinal transplant. CDR3 DNA: TGTGCCAGCACCCCCGGGGGGTACACAGATACGCAGTATTTT. The encoded protein is CASTPGGYTDTQYF.